This T cell receptor beta chain was sequenced for a study of beta chain features in type 1 diabetes. The wider study: Patients did not differ from healthy donors in age, gender or cell yield. Points from the study as a whole: Cells that show high TCR expression could be over-represented by cDNA sequencing. The naive, central memory and Treg TCRB repertoires looked more alike in patients than they did in healthy donors. People with Type 1 diabetes carried modestly yet significantly shorter TCRB CDR3s in all four CD4+ subsets.

Worth noting for this clone: The antigen is unknown. The sample carries other DNA sequences with the same CDR3.

CDR1 and CDR2 from the germline V gene are SGHRS and YFSETQ. The V and J ends lost 0 bases and 2 bases respectively, with 4 bases between them. CDR3 length equals 13 residues. The entirety of the isolated RNA underwent reverse transcription, so expressed TCRB transcripts were sequenced. Assay used: immunoSEQ multiplex PCR; TCRdb lists only in-frame clones, some missing. Among just over 450,000 clones listed, 30% were seen once. V is TRBV5-1 and J is TRBJ2-3; D unclear. Sequencing input: naive CD4+ T cells from blood. The sequence was collected from a man aged 18-30 years in good health. This CDR3 is CASSLVPTDTQYF. Written as DNA, the CDR3 is TGCGCCAGCAGCTTGGTCCCCACAGATACGCAGTATTTT.